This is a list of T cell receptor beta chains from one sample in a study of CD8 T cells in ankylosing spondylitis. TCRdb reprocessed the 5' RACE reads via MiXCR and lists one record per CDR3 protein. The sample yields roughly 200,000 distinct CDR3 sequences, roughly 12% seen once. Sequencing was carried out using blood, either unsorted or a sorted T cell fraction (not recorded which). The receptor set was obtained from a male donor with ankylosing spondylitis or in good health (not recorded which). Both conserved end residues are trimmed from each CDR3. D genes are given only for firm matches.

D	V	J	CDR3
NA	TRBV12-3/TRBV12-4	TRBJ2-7	ASSLLGNLDEQY
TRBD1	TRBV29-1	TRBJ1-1	SVEARQGFSEAF
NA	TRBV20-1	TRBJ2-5	SARLGASLIQETQY
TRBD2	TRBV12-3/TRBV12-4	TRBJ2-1	ASSLSGGANEQF
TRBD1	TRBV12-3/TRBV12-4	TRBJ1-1	ASSPLSGGAEAF
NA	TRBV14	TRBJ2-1	ASSHLGSYNEQF
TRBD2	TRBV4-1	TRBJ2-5	ASSQAGLGGETQY
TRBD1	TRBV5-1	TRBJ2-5	ASSLAGTGGFQETQY
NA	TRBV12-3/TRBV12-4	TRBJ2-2	ASSGAPLNTGELF
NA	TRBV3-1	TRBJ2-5	ASSQDLGGLGETQY
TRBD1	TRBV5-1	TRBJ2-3	ASSPTGTGGQYTDTQY
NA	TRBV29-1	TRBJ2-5	SVASGFSTQY
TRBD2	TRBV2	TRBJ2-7	AGGTSDYEQY
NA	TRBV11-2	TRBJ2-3	ASSLAAVATDTQY
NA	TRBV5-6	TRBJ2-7	ASSLDRERPYEQY
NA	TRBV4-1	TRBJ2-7	ASSQEGVGYEQY
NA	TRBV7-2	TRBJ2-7	ASSFAGGSYEQY
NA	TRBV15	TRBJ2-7	ATSRGRETDEQY
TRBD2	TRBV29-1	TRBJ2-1	SVVAAGGSYNEQF
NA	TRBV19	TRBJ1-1	ASSMGQANTEAF
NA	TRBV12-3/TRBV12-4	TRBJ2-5	ASSLHSRRETQY
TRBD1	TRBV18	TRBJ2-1	ASSPLDRNEQF
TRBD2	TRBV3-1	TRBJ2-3	ASSSSGGISTDTQY
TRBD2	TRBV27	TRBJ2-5	ASSSGTSGKETQY
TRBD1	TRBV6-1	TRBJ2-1	ASSESDRGFRNEQF
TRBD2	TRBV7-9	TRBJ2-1	ASSPRLAGHNEQF
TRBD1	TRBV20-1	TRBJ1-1	SADGQVNTEAF
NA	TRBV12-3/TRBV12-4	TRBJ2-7	ASSAPGEQY
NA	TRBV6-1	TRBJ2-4	ASSERFVWNIQY
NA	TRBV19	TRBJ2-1	ASSQGLGGSYNEQF
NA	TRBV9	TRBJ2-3	ASSSGGPLNADTQY
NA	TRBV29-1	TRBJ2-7	SVRDVPTYEQY
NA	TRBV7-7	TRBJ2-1	ASSLVWLAEQF
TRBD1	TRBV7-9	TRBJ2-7	ASSWDSPGQAYEQY
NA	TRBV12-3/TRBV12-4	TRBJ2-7	ASTQGSSYEQY
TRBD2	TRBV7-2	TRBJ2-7	ASSSVGREISYEQY
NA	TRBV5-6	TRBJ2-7	ASSPGEAYEQY
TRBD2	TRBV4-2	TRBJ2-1	ASSQGLAEGNEQF
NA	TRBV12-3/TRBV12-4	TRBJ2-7	ASRDEYEQY
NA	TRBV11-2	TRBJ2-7	ASSGSTAYEQY
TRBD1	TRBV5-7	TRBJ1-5	ASSHKDRFKYSNQPQH
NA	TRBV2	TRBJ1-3	ASSGGQGDTIY
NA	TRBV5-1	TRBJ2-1	ASRTENNEQF
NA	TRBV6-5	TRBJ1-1	ASSYPSDGATAEAF
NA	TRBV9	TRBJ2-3	ASSVAGRDTQY
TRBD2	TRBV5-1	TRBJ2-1	ASSSGLAGGNEQF
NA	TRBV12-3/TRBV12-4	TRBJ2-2	ASTPGTGELF
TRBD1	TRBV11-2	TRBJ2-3	ASSFNDPETGLYDTQY
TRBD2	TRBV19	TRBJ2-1	ASSPRGTNYNEQF
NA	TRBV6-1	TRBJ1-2	ASIPSAGSNYGYT
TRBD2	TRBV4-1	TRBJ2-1	ASSQDIVAGGPNEQF
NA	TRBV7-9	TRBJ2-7	ASSGRAPAYEQY
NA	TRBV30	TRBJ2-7	AWSVPLRELSYEQY
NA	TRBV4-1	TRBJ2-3	ASSLGPLDGDTQY
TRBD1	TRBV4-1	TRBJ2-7	ASSLALTGSYEQY
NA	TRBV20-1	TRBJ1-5	SARGQESQPQH
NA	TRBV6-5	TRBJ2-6	ASSYPGTGANVLT
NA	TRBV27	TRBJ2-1	ASSLIPTTNEQF
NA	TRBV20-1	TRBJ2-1	SAPGTFYNEQF